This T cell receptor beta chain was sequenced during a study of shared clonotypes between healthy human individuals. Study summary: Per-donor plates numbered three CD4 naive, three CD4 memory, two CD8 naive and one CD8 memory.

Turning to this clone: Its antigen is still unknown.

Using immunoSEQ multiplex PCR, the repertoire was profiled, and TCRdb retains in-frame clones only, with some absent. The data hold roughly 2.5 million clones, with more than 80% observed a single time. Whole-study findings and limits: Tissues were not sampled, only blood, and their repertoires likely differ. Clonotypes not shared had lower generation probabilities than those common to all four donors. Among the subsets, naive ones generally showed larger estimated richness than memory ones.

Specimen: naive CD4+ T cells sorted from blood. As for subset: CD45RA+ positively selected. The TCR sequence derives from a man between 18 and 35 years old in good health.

CDR3: CASSISLTGGEYGYTF. CDR3 sequence (DNA): TGTGCCAGTAGTATTTCTTTAACAGGGGGCGAATATGGCTACACCTTC. The rearrangement uses TRBV19 and TRBJ1-2; TRBD1 matches at 9 bases. The CDR3 sequence is 16 residues long. Looked up from germline, CDR1 is LNHDA and CDR2 is SQIVND (reference sequence). J gave up 5 bases and V 3 bases, and 10 bases lay outside the gene matches.